This entry concerns a single T cell receptor beta chain. The antigen remains unidentified. This table comes from immunoSEQ multiplex PCR, and its TCRdb copy is limited to in-frame clones, with some not included. The sample records under 100,000 clones, around 83% being singletons. The entry originates in a study of identifying expanded T cells in peripheral blood. Whole-study findings and limits: Roughly two-week clone count variance significantly increased as total template count grew.

Trimming pared 7 bases from V and 2 bases from J, leaving 14 bases between. The CDR3 runs to 14 residues. The germline V gene encodes CDR1 MNHNS and CDR2 SASEGT. The chain combines TRBV6-1 with TRBJ1-2; no reliable D call. The sample comprised blood. The clonotype comes from a person aged 18-70 years in good health. The CDR3 reads CASKGKLENYGYTF. CDR3 in DNA: TGTGCCAGCAAGGGCAAACTGGAAAACTATGGCTACACCTTC.